This is a list of T cell receptor beta chains from one sample in a study of a mutant IDH1 vaccine in newly diagnosed glioma. Assay: immunoSEQ multiplex PCR; the TCRdb copy retains only in-frame clones and omits some. The sample lists tens of thousands of clones; almost 95% were seen once. Their specific antigens are unknown. The input for sequencing was PBMCs, taken from a glioma patient whose treatment included an IDH1 peptide vaccine. All receptors come from a man in his forties or fifties with glioma. Each CDR3 is given without its conserved first and last residue.

v_call,cdr3_aa
TRBV6-5,ASRGRGFGETQY
TRBV4-2,ASSQDLGLAGGNQETQY
TRBV9,ASSVAGQNTEAF
TRBV19,ASSIVGPGTNTEAF
TRBV11-2,ASSLVVPPPLEQY
TRBV19,ASSTRATSTDTQY
TRBV7-8,ASSPGTDTQY
TRBV9,ASSAEGMGYEQY
TRBV19,ASSSTGFNNQPQH
TRBV18,ASSQKGREVRGSTEAF
TRBV15,ATSVGLNTEAF
TRBV6-5,ASSRWTEAF
TRBV7-2,ASRLITGGRSYGYT
TRBV5-4,ASRERRTGQETQY
TRBV7-2,ASSFADTQY
TRBV11-2,ASSSTQQRDRSYYGYT
TRBV30,AWSVLGETQY
TRBV30,AWSPAGTSFGQPQH
TRBV5-1,ASSLALGGNGYT
TRBV25-1,ATFLSYNEQF
TRBV7-9,ASSSIADRESGYT
TRBV11-2,ASSLGGGAYEQY
TRBV18,ASSHSEGTEAF
TRBV7-9,ASVGDGNTQY
TRBV5-1,ASRTGLAERNTDTQY
TRBV15,ATSREIRTGRSGNTIY
TRBV5-1,ASSSGQTINSPLH
TRBV13,ASSHGDRGNEKLF
TRBV6-5,ASSYSETQQETQY
TRBV2,ASEYSTGGTEAF
TRBV21-1,ASSEKRGGERRNIQY
TRBV10-3,AISDLGSNGGYT
TRBV6-5,ASSYSKGNYGYT
TRBV10-3,AIRGDVANQPQH
TRBV6-4,ASSERDEQF
TRBV7-8,ASSLEGDRRGNGYT
TRBV11-2,ASSGGTSGLSREQY
TRBV27,ASSLGTGNEKLF
TRBV30,AWNRKGRDGYT
TRBV4-3,ASSPRTGANYGYT
TRBV18,ASSPETGLAGAVPYNEQF
TRBV19,ASRGTNQETQY
TRBV25-1,ASSMAVAKNIQY
TRBV5-1,ASSLVAGRRGELF
TRBV28,ASSLPYNEQF
TRBV5-1,ASSLGHLSVGYT
TRBV4-3,ASSQDKVYQGTGNEKLF